Below, 7 T cell receptor beta chains from the same sample are listed, as sequenced in a study of cytomegalovirus exposure and HLA in healthy donors. PCR involved 60 Vbeta and 13 Jbeta primers. Produced via immunoSEQ multiplex PCR; TCRdb's table is partial and in-frame only. The sample lists around 100,000 clones, roughly four fifths occurring once. The sequencing sample was made of PBMCs. The origin of the receptors is a man in his forties or fifties in good health and CMV-seronegative.

This chain joins TRBV28 and TRBJ2-5, with TRBD1 matching over 10 bases. Germline loops: CDR1 MDHEN, CDR2 SYDVKM. The CDR3 sequence is 15 residues long. Germline trimming cut 4 bases from V and 0 bases from J; bases unmatched to any gene: 2. The CDR3 loop is CASSWGQGYQETQYF. In nucleotides, the CDR3 is TGTGCCAGCAGTTGGGGACAGGGGTACCAAGAGACCCAGTACTTC.

The chain couples TRBV11-2 to TRBJ2-7; D is uncertain. V dropped 0 bases and J dropped 2 bases, with 8 bases sitting between them. The CDR3 extends over 14 amino acids. Germline CDR1 and CDR2: SGHAT and FQNNGV. Here the CDR3 DNA reads TGTGCCAGCAGCTTAGATGTTCCCGCCTACGAGCAGTACTTC. Its translation: CASSLDVPAYEQYF. Supplemented by reference TRBV11-2 and TRBJ2-7, the full variable domain reads EAGVAQSPRYKIIEKRQSVAFWCNPISGHATLYWYQQILGQGPKLLIQFQNNGVVDDSQLPKDRFSAERLKGVDSTLKIQPAKLEDSAVYLCASSLDVPAYEQYFGPGTRLTVT.

The rearrangement links TRBV6-5 to TRBJ2-7; 9 nucleotides align to TRBD1. With 0 bases clipped from V and 5 bases from J, the junction kept 8 bases outside the gene matches. The length of the CDR3 is 16 residues. Germline assignment: CDR1 MNHEY and CDR2 SVGAGI. CDR3 DNA: TGTGCCAGCAGTTACTCTCCAAGGACAGGGGCCCACGAGCAGTACTTC. It encodes CASSYSPRTGAHEQYF.

The rearrangement uses TRBV6-5 and TRBJ1-1, with D uncertain. The V gene lost 6 bases and the J gene lost 1 base, with 12 bases spanning the gap. The CDR3 has 14 amino acids. Germline-derived CDR1 and CDR2 are MNHEY and SVGAGI. In DNA, the CDR3 is TGTGCCAGCAGGACCCCACAGAGGAACACTGAAGCTTTCTTT. Translation: CASRTPQRNTEAFF.

This sequence joins TRBV7-9 and TRBJ2-3, with 9 bases matching TRBD1. Germline CDR1 reads SEHNR; CDR2 reads FQNEAQ (reference sequence). V shed 5 bases, J shed 1 base, and the junction held 4 bases outside the gene matches. The CDR3 spans 15 residues. The CDR3 sequence: CASSATGGRTDTQYF. The CDR3 DNA sequence: TGTGCCAGCAGCGCAACAGGGGGCCGCACAGATACGCAGTATTTT.

This clone appeared a single time. The gene calls are TRBV4-1 and TRBJ2-7; D is undetermined. The germline V gene has CDR1 MGHRA and CDR2 YSYEKL. The CDR3 spans 15 residues. The V and J ends lost 0 bases and 3 bases respectively, with 12 bases between them. The CDR3 is CASSQDPVRGYEQYF. In DNA form, the CDR3 reads TGCGCCAGCAGCCAAGACCCTGTTCGCGGCTACGAGCAGTACTTC.

This clone is a singleton in its sample. J is TRBJ2-2 and V is TRBV19, with 9 bases aligning to TRBD1. CDR1 is LNHDA and CDR2 is SQIVND in the germline V gene (reference sequence). V gave up 5 bases and J gave up 6 bases; unmatched junction bases: 4. CDR3 size: 14 residues. The CDR3 region is CASSGQGLAGELFF. DNA of the CDR3: TGTGCCAGTAGTGGACAGGGGTTGGCCGGGGAGCTGTTTTTT.